This T cell receptor beta chain was profiled in a study of T cell responses to AZD1222 COVID-19 vaccine. In the study overall: Analysis merged second doses at about 4 or about 12 weeks.

TCRdb's copy holds only in-frame clones and misses some; the assay was immunoSEQ multiplex PCR. The table shows some 130,000 clones, with roughly 82% occurring only once. Comment on this clone: Antigen specificity is unknown.

Study-wide points: Without day 14 samples, only post-peak T cell repertoires were studied.

The TCR sequence derives from an adult in good health. The material sequenced was peripheral blood, taken on day 0 of AZD1222 vaccination.

The CDR3 region is CASSFETWTEKLFF. CDR3 nucleotides: TGCGCCAGCAGCTTCGAGACGTGGACTGAAAAACTGTTTTTT. The V call is TRBV5-1, the J call TRBJ1-4; no firm D call. The germline V gene encodes CDR1 SGHRS and CDR2 YFSETQ. The CDR3 has 14 amino acids. Trimming left V 2 bases short and J 7 bases short, with 12 bases between.